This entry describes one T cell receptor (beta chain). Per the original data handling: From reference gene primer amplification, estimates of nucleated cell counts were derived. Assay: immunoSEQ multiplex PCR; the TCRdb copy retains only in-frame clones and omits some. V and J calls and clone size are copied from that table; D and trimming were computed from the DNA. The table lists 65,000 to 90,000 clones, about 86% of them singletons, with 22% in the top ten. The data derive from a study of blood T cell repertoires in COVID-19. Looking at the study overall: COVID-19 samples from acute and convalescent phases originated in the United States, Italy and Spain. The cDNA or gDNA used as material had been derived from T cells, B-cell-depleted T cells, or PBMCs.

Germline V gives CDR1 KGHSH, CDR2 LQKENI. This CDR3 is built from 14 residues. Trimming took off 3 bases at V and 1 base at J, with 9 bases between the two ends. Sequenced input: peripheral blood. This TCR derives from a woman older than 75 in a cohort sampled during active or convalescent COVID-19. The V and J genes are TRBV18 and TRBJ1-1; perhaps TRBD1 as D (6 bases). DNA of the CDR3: TGTGCCAGCTCACCGGGGGCCGCGAACACTGAAGCTTTCTTT. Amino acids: CASSPGAANTEAFF.